This T cell receptor (beta chain) is drawn from a study of blood T cell repertoires in COVID-19 (TCRdb year 2020). With respect to the entire study: Samples covering the acute and convalescent phases of COVID-19 were provided by collaborators in the United States, Italy and Spain. The prospective study material was composed of cDNA or gDNA derived from T cells, B-cell-depleted T cells, or PBMCs. The dataset comprised deeply sampled blood TCRbeta repertoires from subjects exposed to, actively infected with, or recovered from COVID-19. The repertoires were released in a freely available public database meant as a resource for research on the immune response to SARS-CoV-2. Samples were obtained from the ongoing ImmuneRACE study (first 160 participants) and from over a thousand subjects provided by 6 global collaborators. A de-identified subject ID, COVID-19 status, age in years and sex were almost always included in the sample metadata. Where available, HLA class I and class II types were taken from metadata supplied by the sample provider and were not determined by assay-based typing. Overall results and qualifications from the work: Clinical and demographic metadata were provided uncurated, with the amount varying by source and participant.

Whole blood was collected in K2EDTA tubes by collaborating institutions according to the institutions' own protocols. For TCRbeta analysis, collaborators shipped samples as frozen whole blood, isolated PBMCs, or DNA extracted from either of those sample types. As encoded in the germline V gene, CDR1 is SGHTS while CDR2 is YDEGEE. The CDR3 measures 17 amino acids from cysteine to phenylalanine. Left in the record is the CDR3 DNA by itself, 51 bases read in frame from the first base. V is pruned by 0 bases and J by 0 bases, leaving 5 bases of the junction without a gene match. TCRbeta CDR3 regions were amplified from genomic DNA using the immunoSEQ Assay, a bias-controlled multiplex PCR. Per the original workflow: Within the assay, amplification of reference gene primers was used to estimate how many nucleated cells each sample contained. To quantify the absolute abundance of each unique TCRbeta CDR3 rearrangement, sequence reads were collapsed and filtered. For each sample, productive Simpson clonality was calculated by taking the square root of Simpson's diversity index across productive rearrangements. TCRdb limited this immuneACCESS table to in-frame rearrangements with V and J called. A share of clones is missing; checked studies link under half to unresolved V genes, and the rest is unexplained. Clone size and the V and J calls come from that table; the DNA yielded D and trimming. In this sample the table shows fewer than 80,000 clones, roughly nine tenths of which occur a single time. The ten most abundant clones make up roughly 15% of the sample.

A remark on this clone: The clone's antigen remains unknown. No base quality information exists; no much larger clone differs at one position.

The receptor was isolated from an elderly woman with active or convalescent COVID-19. The sample consisted of peripheral blood. The chain employs TRBV5-8 and TRBJ2-3; 9 central nucleotides agree with TRBD2. The nucleotide sequence is given as TGTGCCAGCAGCTTGGGGGTTAGCGGGAGTAGCACAGATACGCAGTATTTT. This gives the protein CASSLGVSGSSTDTQYF. With the portions outside the CDR3 filled from the reference TRBV5-8 and TRBJ2-3 genes, the complete variable region becomes EAGVTQSPTHLIKTRGQQATLRCSPISGHTSVYWYQQALGLGLQFLLWYDEGEERNRGNFPPRFSGRQFPNYSSELNVNALELEDSALYLCASSLGVSGSSTDTQYFGPGTRLTVL.